This TCR beta chain was observed in a study of cytomegalovirus exposure and HLA in healthy donors. CDR1 and CDR2 (germline): SGHRS, YFSETQ. V lost 4 bases, J lost 7 bases, and 7 bases stayed unmatched. This CDR3 has 15 amino acids. PCR primers comprised 60 Vbeta and 13 Jbeta primers. Profiling relied on immunoSEQ multiplex PCR, and the TCRdb table lists in-frame clones only, not all of them. The sample holds around 130,000 clones, 81% seen once. V and J are TRBV5-1 and TRBJ2-5; the match to TRBD2 covers 13 bases. The sequence derives from a woman in her thirties or forties in good health and CMV-seronegative. The sequenced material came from PBMCs. CDR3 DNA sequence: TGCGCCAGCAGCCAGGGGACTAGCGGGAAAGGGACCCAGTACTTC. Protein product: CASSQGTSGKGTQYF.